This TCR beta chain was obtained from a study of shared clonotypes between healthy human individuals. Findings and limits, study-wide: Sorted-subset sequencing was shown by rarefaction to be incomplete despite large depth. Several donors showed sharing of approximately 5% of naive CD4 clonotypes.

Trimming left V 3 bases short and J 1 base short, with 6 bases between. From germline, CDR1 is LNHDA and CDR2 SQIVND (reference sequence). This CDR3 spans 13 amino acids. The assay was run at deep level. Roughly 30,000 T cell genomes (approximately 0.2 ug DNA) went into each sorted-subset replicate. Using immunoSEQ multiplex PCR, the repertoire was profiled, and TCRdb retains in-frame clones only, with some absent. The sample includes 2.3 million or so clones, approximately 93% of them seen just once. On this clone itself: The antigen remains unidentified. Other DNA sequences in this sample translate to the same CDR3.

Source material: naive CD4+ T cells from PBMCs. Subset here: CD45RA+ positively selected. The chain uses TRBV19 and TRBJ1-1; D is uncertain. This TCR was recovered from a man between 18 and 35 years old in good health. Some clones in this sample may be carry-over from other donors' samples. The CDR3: CASSISRNTEAFF. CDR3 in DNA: TGTGCCAGTAGTATTAGTCGGAACACTGAAGCTTTCTTT.